This T cell receptor beta chain comes out of a study of glioma-infiltrating T cells. Trimming removed 5 bases from V and 0 bases from J, with 11 bases in between. The CDR3 has 14 amino acids. Germline assignment: CDR1 SGHVS and CDR2 FNYEAQ. This clonotype was counted ten times or more. Antigen: not known. Using RNA template, CDR3s of TCR alpha and beta were amplified with iRepertoire arm-PCR. For one-step reverse transcription and amplification, about 85-400 ng of tissue mRNA or PBMC total RNA was used. TCRdb processed the multiplex PCR reads anew with MiXCR; each CDR3 protein has one entry. Among about 89,000 distinct CDR3 sequences listed, about 25% were seen once. The study's findings and limits: Only very few CDR3 sequences appeared in both tissue and blood. Tissue-blood divergence was below expectation in non-neoplastic patients, above in gliomas.

The chain employs TRBV7-6 and TRBJ2-7; D not certain. Sample: glioma tissue, nonneoplastic brain tissue, or PBMCs (not recorded which). The receptor was isolated from a human donor with low-grade glioma or glioblastoma, undergoing nonglioma brain surgery, or in good health (not recorded which). CDR3 residues: CASSPDRSSYEQYF. The DNA for the CDR3 is TGTGCCAGCAGCCCCGATCGCAGCTCCTACGAGCAGTACTTC.